Sequencing of this T cell receptor (beta chain) was carried out in a study of T-cell memory formation after mild COVID-19 listed by TCRdb under 2021. Study-wide context: Most TCR sequence clusters were specific to one of the two donors. In a couple of donors, T-cell clones that expanded and contracted after mild COVID-19 were followed by sequencing TCRalpha and TCRbeta repertoires longitudinally. The cohort comprised two young, previously healthy adult volunteers, one female and one male.

Including the terminal cysteine and phenylalanine, the CDR3 comprises 17 residues. This entry keeps only the CDR3 DNA: 51 bases, framed from base 1. V is shortened by 1 base, J by 0 bases, and the region joining them spans 13 bases. CDR1 and CDR2, per the germline V gene (reference sequence), are LGHDT and YNNKEL. The sequencing machine was an Illumina NovaSeq 6000. Using 5'RACE with constant-segment primers, TCRalpha and TCRbeta cDNA libraries were constructed, with sample barcodes and unique molecular identifiers added in the process. RNA was extracted from every sample with Trizol reagent. Libraries were amplified in two PCR steps, with a second sample barcode and Illumina TruSeq adapters added in the second step. Sequencing of the libraries was done on an Illumina NovaSeq, producing 2 x 150 bp paired-end reads. As for the authors' bioinformatics: With migec v1.2.7, reads were demultiplexed and then collapsed into UMI-guided consensus sequences. Using mixcr v2.1.11, the UMI consensuses were aligned to TRA and TRB V and J templates and assembled into clonotypes. Expanded or contracted clonotypes were those called significant by both edgeR and NoisET, with noise models trained on biological replicates. edgeR calls used a false discovery rate-adjusted p below 0.01 and a log2 fold-change threshold of 1. As an exploratory analysis of dynamics, PCA with hierarchical clustering was applied to max-normalized trajectories of the 1000 most abundant clonotypes. Separately sequenced CD4+ and CD8+ repertoires were used to assign a CD4 or CD8 phenotype to each responding clone. TCRdb redid the processing of the public reads, applying fastp at Q25 and MiXCR, and retained in-frame beta chains. Rows are unified per CDR3 protein, each entry keeping the most common DNA and genes. In this record, the V and J calls reflect TCRdb's handling and not the investigators' own analysis. This sample lists roughly 610,000 distinct CDR3 sequences; approximately 15% were detected once. Together, the top ten hold about 8.1% of the sample.

As concerns this clonotype: The antigen this receptor binds is unknown. Within one base of it there is no much larger clone, and no base qualities were kept.

The full study reports these points: From day 15 to 85, contracting clones showed balanced CD4/CD8 phenotypes, whereas a second wave of clones that expanded from day 15 to 37 leaned towards CD4+. Contracting CD4+ clones were found mainly in CM and EM memory subsets, while CD8+ clones were enriched in EMRA. Some responding clones were detected in pre-infection memory, suggesting pre-existing cross-reactive memory T cells joined the SARS-CoV-2 response. SARS-CoV-2 specificity of the second-wave clones peaking on day 37 was not confirmed. The study covered only a couple of mild cases, and larger cohorts including severe cases with pre-infection samples were considered necessary.

PBMCs were isolated by Ficoll-Paque density gradient centrifugation. The sample taken for sequencing was PBMCs or a T cell subset sorted from them (not recorded which). This sequence originates from an adult woman who had mild COVID-19 (a few samples of this study predate the infection). The sample titles of this study are shuffled in the database, so cell type and time point are left out; the donor was told from shared clones. The V and J genes are TRBV3-1 and TRBJ1-3, with TRBD1 perhaps the D gene, on 5 matching bases. The CDR3 protein sequence reads: CASSQGGASTSGNTIYF. The DNA reads as follows: TGTGCCAGCAGCCAAGGGGGCGCTTCAACCTCTGGAAACACCATATATTTT.